These T cell receptor beta chains were read from a single sample in a study of spatial heterogeneity in lung cancer. TCRdb passed the 5' RACE reads through MiXCR, listing each CDR3 protein once. The data contain 45,000 to 55,000 distinct CDR3 sequences, approximately 12% of them singletons. The specimen was PBMCs, collected at follow-up. The source is a male donor with early-stage non-small cell lung cancer. Both conserved end residues are part of each CDR3. A D gene is named only where the DNA matches it firmly. Clone sizes are given selectively: once, few, many, or a class where the clone is expanded.

CDR3 protein: CATRGSYQSNQPQHF
CDR3 DNA: TGTGCCACCAGAGGTAGCTACCAAAGCAATCAGCCCCAGCATTTT
V gene: TRBV6-2/TRBV6-3
D gene: -
J gene: TRBJ1-5
clone size: few

CDR3 protein: CASSQSGGGEQYF
CDR3 DNA: TGTGCCAGCAGCCAATCTGGGGGAGGCGAGCAGTACTTC
V gene: TRBV16
D gene: -
J gene: TRBJ2-7
clone size: -

CDR3 protein: CASSYYSGGRQETQYF
CDR3 DNA: TGTGCCAGCAGCTACTATAGCGGGGGGCGACAAGAGACCCAGTACTTC
V gene: TRBV5-6
D gene: TRBD2
J gene: TRBJ2-5
clone size: few

CDR3 protein: CAWSGQPPPEAFF
CDR3 DNA: TGTGCCTGGAGTGGACAGCCACCTCCGGAAGCTTTCTTT
V gene: TRBV30
D gene: -
J gene: TRBJ1-1
clone size: few

CDR3 protein: CASSAWAGGRADTQYF
CDR3 DNA: TGTGCCAGCAGTGCCTGGGCGGGGGGACGGGCAGATACGCAGTATTTT
V gene: TRBV27
D gene: TRBD2
J gene: TRBJ2-3
clone size: few

CDR3 protein: CSVVQGARETQYF
CDR3 DNA: TGCAGCGTCGTTCAGGGGGCCCGAGAGACCCAGTACTTC
V gene: TRBV29-1
D gene: TRBD1
J gene: TRBJ2-5
clone size: many

CDR3 protein: CASSQMQNSPLHF
CDR3 DNA: TGCGCCAGCAGCCAGATGCAGAATTCACCCCTCCACTTT
V gene: TRBV4-3
D gene: -
J gene: TRBJ1-6
clone size: -

CDR3 protein: CASSQDAPTGNSPLHF
CDR3 DNA: TGCGCCAGCAGCCAAGATGCCCCTACAGGGAATTCACCCCTCCACTTT
V gene: TRBV4-3
D gene: -
J gene: TRBJ1-6
clone size: -

CDR3 protein: CSVEDIRGRSYNEQFF
CDR3 DNA: TGCAGCGTTGAAGATATCAGGGGTAGGTCCTACAATGAGCAGTTCTTC
V gene: TRBV29-1
D gene: -
J gene: TRBJ2-1
clone size: -

CDR3 protein: CASRPSATDTQYF
CDR3 DNA: TGTGCCAGCAGACCCAGTGCCACAGATACGCAGTATTTT
V gene: TRBV7-9
D gene: -
J gene: TRBJ2-3
clone size: -

CDR3 protein: CASSPPQGAGANVLTF
CDR3 DNA: TGTGCCAGCAGCCCCCCACAGGGCGCTGGGGCCAACGTCCTGACTTTC
V gene: TRBV28
D gene: -
J gene: TRBJ2-6
clone size: many

CDR3 protein: CASSLARTSGSHNEQFF
CDR3 DNA: TGCGCCAGCAGCTTGGCCAGGACTAGCGGGAGCCACAATGAGCAGTTCTTC
V gene: TRBV5-1
D gene: TRBD2
J gene: TRBJ2-1
clone size: many

CDR3 protein: CASGPGQLNSPLHF
CDR3 DNA: TGCGCCAGCGGGCCGGGACAGCTCAATTCACCCCTCCACTTT
V gene: TRBV5-1
D gene: TRBD1
J gene: TRBJ1-6
clone size: many

CDR3 protein: CASSSGTVNTEAFF
CDR3 DNA: TGTGCCAGCAGCTCCGGGACGGTGAACACTGAAGCTTTCTTT
V gene: TRBV7-3
D gene: -
J gene: TRBJ1-1
clone size: many

CDR3 protein: CASSETRQETQYF
CDR3 DNA: TGTGCCAGCAGTGAGACCAGGCAAGAGACCCAGTACTTC
V gene: TRBV6-4
D gene: -
J gene: TRBJ2-5
clone size: many

CDR3 protein: CSLRDYQETQYF
CDR3 DNA: TGCAGTCTTAGAGACTATCAAGAGACCCAGTACTTC
V gene: TRBV29-1
D gene: -
J gene: TRBJ2-5
clone size: few

CDR3 protein: CASSRTVDSNQPQHF
CDR3 DNA: TGTGCCAGCAGTCGGACAGTGGATAGCAATCAGCCCCAGCATTTT
V gene: TRBV27
D gene: -
J gene: TRBJ1-5
clone size: many

CDR3 protein: CASGEGPNSPLHF
CDR3 DNA: TGTGCCAGCGGGGAGGGACCTAATTCACCCCTCCACTTT
V gene: TRBV2
D gene: -
J gene: TRBJ1-6
clone size: few

CDR3 protein: CASTPVGTGGEKLFF
CDR3 DNA: TGTGCCAGCACACCTGTGGGGACAGGAGGTGAAAAACTGTTTTTT
V gene: TRBV9
D gene: TRBD1
J gene: TRBJ1-4
clone size: many

CDR3 protein: CASRTSGTDTQYF
CDR3 DNA: TGTGCCAGCAGGACTAGCGGCACAGATACGCAGTATTTT
V gene: TRBV6-1
D gene: TRBD2
J gene: TRBJ2-3
clone size: few

CDR3 protein: CASSRDRGNQPQHF
CDR3 DNA: TGTGCCAGCTCCCGGGACAGGGGGAATCAGCCCCAGCATTTT
V gene: TRBV18
D gene: TRBD1
J gene: TRBJ1-5
clone size: many

CDR3 protein: CASSASPGTGELFF
CDR3 DNA: TGTGCCAGCAGTGCGAGTCCCGGCACCGGGGAGCTGTTTTTT
V gene: TRBV6-4
D gene: -
J gene: TRBJ2-2
clone size: few

CDR3 protein: CASSLALETASYEQYF
CDR3 DNA: TGTGCCAGCAGCTTAGCCCTCGAGACAGCTTCCTACGAGCAGTACTTC
V gene: TRBV7-2
D gene: -
J gene: TRBJ2-7
clone size: few

CDR3 protein: CASSIYPGRGYNEQFF
CDR3 DNA: TGTGCCAGTAGTATATATCCGGGAAGGGGGTACAATGAGCAGTTCTTC
V gene: TRBV19
D gene: -
J gene: TRBJ2-1
clone size: many

CDR3 protein: CASSLDRLAPTDTQYF
CDR3 DNA: TGTGCCAGCAGTTTAGACCGACTGGCTCCCACAGATACGCAGTATTTT
V gene: TRBV6-2/TRBV6-3
D gene: -
J gene: TRBJ2-3
clone size: few

CDR3 protein: CASSAGSGDTIYF
CDR3 DNA: TGTGCCAGCAGCGCAGGGTCCGGCGACACCATATATTTT
V gene: TRBV9
D gene: -
J gene: TRBJ1-3
clone size: many

CDR3 protein: CASSRQSNQPQHF
CDR3 DNA: TGTGCCAGCAGTCGACAGAGCAATCAGCCCCAGCATTTT
V gene: TRBV6-5
D gene: -
J gene: TRBJ1-5
clone size: many

CDR3 protein: CASSQEGILGGYTF
CDR3 DNA: TGTGCCAGCAGCCAAGAAGGAATCTTAGGTGGCTACACCTTC
V gene: TRBV3-1
D gene: -
J gene: TRBJ1-2
clone size: -

CDR3 protein: CASSSQGFPNEQYF
CDR3 DNA: TGCGCCAGCAGCTCCCAGGGGTTTCCTAACGAGCAGTACTTC
V gene: TRBV5-1
D gene: -
J gene: TRBJ2-7
clone size: -

CDR3 protein: CASSPQGAGQFF
CDR3 DNA: TGTGCCAGCAGTCCACAGGGGGCCGGGCAGTTCTTC
V gene: TRBV27
D gene: TRBD1
J gene: TRBJ2-1
clone size: -

CDR3 protein: CASSPGTPNEKLFF
CDR3 DNA: TGTGCCAGCAGTCCAGGGACACCTAATGAAAAACTGTTTTTT
V gene: TRBV12-3/TRBV12-4
D gene: -
J gene: TRBJ1-4
clone size: few

CDR3 protein: CASSAPDREQFF
CDR3 DNA: TGTGCCAGCAGCGCCCCGGACAGAGAGCAGTTCTTC
V gene: TRBV12-3/TRBV12-4
D gene: -
J gene: TRBJ2-1
clone size: many

CDR3 protein: CATSRDKAAETQYF
CDR3 DNA: TGTGCCACCAGCAGAGATAAAGCGGCAGAGACCCAGTACTTC
V gene: TRBV15
D gene: -
J gene: TRBJ2-5
clone size: -

CDR3 protein: CSARAAGHTDGYTF
CDR3 DNA: TGCAGTGCTAGAGCGGCGGGACATACGGATGGCTACACCTTC
V gene: TRBV20-1
D gene: -
J gene: TRBJ1-2
clone size: many

CDR3 protein: CASSSQQGNEQYF
CDR3 DNA: TGTGCCAGCAGCTCCCAGCAGGGCAACGAGCAGTACTTC
V gene: TRBV12-3/TRBV12-4
D gene: -
J gene: TRBJ2-7
clone size: -

CDR3 protein: CANSLRYSYEQYF
CDR3 DNA: TGTGCCAACAGCCTCCGATACTCCTACGAGCAGTACTTC
V gene: TRBV6-2/TRBV6-3
D gene: -
J gene: TRBJ2-7
clone size: -

CDR3 protein: CASSSQSTYEQYF
CDR3 DNA: TGCGCCAGCAGCTCCCAATCTACCTACGAGCAGTACTTC
V gene: TRBV5-1
D gene: -
J gene: TRBJ2-7
clone size: few

CDR3 protein: CASSDVLTVNIQYF
CDR3 DNA: TGTGCCAGCAGTGACGTGTTGACGGTAAACATTCAGTACTTC
V gene: TRBV2
D gene: -
J gene: TRBJ2-4
clone size: -

CDR3 protein: CASSPPEWRETQYF
CDR3 DNA: TGTGCCAGCTCACCCCCTGAATGGAGAGAGACCCAGTACTTC
V gene: TRBV18
D gene: -
J gene: TRBJ2-5
clone size: few

CDR3 protein: CASSGGLDTDTQYF
CDR3 DNA: TGTGCCAGCAGCGGGGGACTAGACACAGATACGCAGTATTTT
V gene: TRBV11-2
D gene: TRBD2
J gene: TRBJ2-3
clone size: many

CDR3 protein: CASSPDRGRTDTQYF
CDR3 DNA: TGTGCCAGCAGCCCGGACAGGGGGCGCACAGATACGCAGTATTTT
V gene: TRBV7-3
D gene: TRBD1
J gene: TRBJ2-3
clone size: few

CDR3 protein: CSARDRWLAGVETQYF
CDR3 DNA: TGCAGTGCTAGAGATAGGTGGCTAGCGGGAGTCGAGACCCAGTACTTC
V gene: TRBV20-1
D gene: TRBD2
J gene: TRBJ2-5
clone size: many

CDR3 protein: CASSFRRDNEQFF
CDR3 DNA: TGTGCCAGCAGCTTCCGACGGGACAATGAGCAGTTCTTC
V gene: TRBV7-2
D gene: -
J gene: TRBJ2-1
clone size: -

CDR3 protein: CASSPGGWKTGELFF
CDR3 DNA: TGTGCCAGCAGCCCGGGGGGTTGGAAGACCGGGGAGCTGTTTTTT
V gene: TRBV11-2
D gene: TRBD2
J gene: TRBJ2-2
clone size: many

CDR3 protein: CASSTTGNPYEQYF
CDR3 DNA: TGTGCCAGCAGCACTACAGGGAACCCCTACGAGCAGTACTTC
V gene: TRBV6-2/TRBV6-3
D gene: -
J gene: TRBJ2-7
clone size: few

CDR3 protein: CASSYPAKNTEAFF
CDR3 DNA: TGTGCCAGCAGTTACCCGGCTAAAAACACTGAAGCTTTCTTT
V gene: TRBV6-2/TRBV6-3
D gene: -
J gene: TRBJ1-1
clone size: -

CDR3 protein: CASSYNYGYTF
CDR3 DNA: TGTGCCAGCAGCTATAACTATGGCTACACCTTC
V gene: TRBV11-2
D gene: -
J gene: TRBJ1-2
clone size: -

CDR3 protein: CSVAVTTLQETQYF
CDR3 DNA: TGCAGCGTTGCGGTGACTACCCTACAAGAGACCCAGTACTTC
V gene: TRBV29-1
D gene: -
J gene: TRBJ2-5
clone size: few

CDR3 protein: CASSLKQGNTEAFF
CDR3 DNA: TGTGCCAGCAGCTTAAAACAGGGGAACACTGAAGCTTTCTTT
V gene: TRBV11-2
D gene: -
J gene: TRBJ1-1
clone size: many

CDR3 protein: CASSQDHRAGNIQYF
CDR3 DNA: TGTGCCAGCAGCCAAGATCACAGGGCAGGAAACATTCAGTACTTC
V gene: TRBV3-1
D gene: -
J gene: TRBJ2-4
clone size: -

CDR3 protein: CAWSTRGPPAYGYTF
CDR3 DNA: TGTGCCTGGAGTACGCGGGGACCGCCCGCCTATGGCTACACCTTC
V gene: TRBV30
D gene: -
J gene: TRBJ1-2
clone size: -

CDR3 protein: CASSPNYLPTDAGGEQYF
CDR3 DNA: TGTGCCAGCAGTCCTAATTACTTACCGACCGATGCAGGGGGCGAGCAGTACTTC
V gene: TRBV27
D gene: TRBD1
J gene: TRBJ2-7
clone size: -

CDR3 protein: CASRPPSTDTQYF
CDR3 DNA: TGTGCCAGCAGACCTCCGAGCACAGATACGCAGTATTTT
V gene: TRBV6-6
D gene: -
J gene: TRBJ2-3
clone size: few

CDR3 protein: CASSYPGGRTYEQYF
CDR3 DNA: TGTGCCAGCAGTTACCCCGGCGGGAGAACCTACGAGCAGTACTTC
V gene: TRBV6-6
D gene: TRBD2
J gene: TRBJ2-7
clone size: few

CDR3 protein: CASTYPGIPYEQYF
CDR3 DNA: TGTGCCAGCACTTATCCGGGGATCCCCTACGAGCAGTACTTC
V gene: TRBV6-2/TRBV6-3
D gene: -
J gene: TRBJ2-7
clone size: -

CDR3 protein: CASSLIRETQYF
CDR3 DNA: TGTGCCAGCAGTTTAATCCGGGAGACCCAGTACTTC
V gene: TRBV28
D gene: -
J gene: TRBJ2-5
clone size: few